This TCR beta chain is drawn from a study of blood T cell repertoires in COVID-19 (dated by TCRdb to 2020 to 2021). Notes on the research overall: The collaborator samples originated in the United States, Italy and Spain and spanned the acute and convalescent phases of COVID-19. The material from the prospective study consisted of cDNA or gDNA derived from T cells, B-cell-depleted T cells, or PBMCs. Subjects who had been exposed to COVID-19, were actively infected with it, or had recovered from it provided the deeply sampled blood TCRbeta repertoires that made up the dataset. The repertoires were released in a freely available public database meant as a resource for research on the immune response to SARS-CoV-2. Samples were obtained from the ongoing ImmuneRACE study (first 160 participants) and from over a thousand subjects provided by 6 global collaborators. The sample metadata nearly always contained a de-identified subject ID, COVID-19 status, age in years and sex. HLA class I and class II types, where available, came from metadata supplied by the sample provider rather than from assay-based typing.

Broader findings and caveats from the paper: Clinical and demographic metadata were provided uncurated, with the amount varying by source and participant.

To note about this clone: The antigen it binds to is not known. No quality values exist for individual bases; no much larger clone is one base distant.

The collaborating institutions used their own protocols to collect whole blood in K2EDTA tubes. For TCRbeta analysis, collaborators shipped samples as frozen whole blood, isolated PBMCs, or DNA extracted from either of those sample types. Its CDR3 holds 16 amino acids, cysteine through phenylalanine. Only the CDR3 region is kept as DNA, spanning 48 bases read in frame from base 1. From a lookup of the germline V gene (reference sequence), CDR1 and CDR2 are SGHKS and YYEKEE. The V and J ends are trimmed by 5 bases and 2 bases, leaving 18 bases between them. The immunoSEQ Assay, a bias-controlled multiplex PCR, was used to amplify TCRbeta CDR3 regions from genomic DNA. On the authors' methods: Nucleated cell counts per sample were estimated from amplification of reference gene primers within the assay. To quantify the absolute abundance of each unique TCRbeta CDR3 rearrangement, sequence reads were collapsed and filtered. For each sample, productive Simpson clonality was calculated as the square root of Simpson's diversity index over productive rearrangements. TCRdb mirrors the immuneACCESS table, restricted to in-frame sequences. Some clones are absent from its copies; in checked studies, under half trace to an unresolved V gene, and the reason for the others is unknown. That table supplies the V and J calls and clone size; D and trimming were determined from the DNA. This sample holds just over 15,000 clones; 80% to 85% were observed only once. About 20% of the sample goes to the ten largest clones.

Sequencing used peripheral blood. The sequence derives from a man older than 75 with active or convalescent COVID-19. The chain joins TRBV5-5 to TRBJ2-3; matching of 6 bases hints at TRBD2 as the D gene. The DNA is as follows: TGTGCCAGCAGTCTGGAACACGGGGGTTACACAGATACGCAGTATTTT. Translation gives CASSLEHGGYTDTQYF.